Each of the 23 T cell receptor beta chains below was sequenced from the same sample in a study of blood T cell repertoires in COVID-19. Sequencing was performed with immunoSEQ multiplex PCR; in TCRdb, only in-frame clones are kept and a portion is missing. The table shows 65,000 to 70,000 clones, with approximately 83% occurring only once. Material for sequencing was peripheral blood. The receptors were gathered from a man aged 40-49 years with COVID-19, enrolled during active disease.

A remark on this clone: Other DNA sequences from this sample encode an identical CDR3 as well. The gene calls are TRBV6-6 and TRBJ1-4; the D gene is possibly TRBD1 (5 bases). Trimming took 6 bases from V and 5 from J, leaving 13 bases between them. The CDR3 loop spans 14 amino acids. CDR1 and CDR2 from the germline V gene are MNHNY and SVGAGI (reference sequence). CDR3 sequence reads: CASSLTGGNEKLFF. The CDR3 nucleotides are TGTGCCAGCAGCCTTACGGGGGGGAATGAAAAACTGTTTTTT.

Here the CDR3 DNA reads TGTGCCAGCAGAACCGGGACACTTACTAATGAAAAACTGTTTTTT. Protein product: CASRTGTLTNEKLFF. The chain is built from TRBV6-5 and TRBJ1-4, with D perhaps TRBD1 (6 bases). The V end was cut by 6 bases, the J end by 2 bases, with 13 bases between. The CDR3 has 15 residues. CDR1 is MNHEY and CDR2 is SVGAGI in the germline V gene.

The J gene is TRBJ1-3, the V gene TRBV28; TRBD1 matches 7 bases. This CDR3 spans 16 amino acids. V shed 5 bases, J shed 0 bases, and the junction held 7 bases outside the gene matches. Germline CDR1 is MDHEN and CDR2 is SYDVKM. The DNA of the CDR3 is TGTGCCAGCAGTCTGGGACAGTTTCTCTCTGGAAACACCATATATTTT. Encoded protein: CASSLGQFLSGNTIYF.

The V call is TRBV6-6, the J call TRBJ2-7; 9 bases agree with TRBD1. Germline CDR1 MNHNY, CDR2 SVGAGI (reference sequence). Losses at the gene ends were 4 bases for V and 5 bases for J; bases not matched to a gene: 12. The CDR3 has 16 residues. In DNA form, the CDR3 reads TGTGCCAGCAGTTCCCCCGGGACAGGGAAGGTCCACGAGCAGTACTTC. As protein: CASSSPGTGKVHEQYF.

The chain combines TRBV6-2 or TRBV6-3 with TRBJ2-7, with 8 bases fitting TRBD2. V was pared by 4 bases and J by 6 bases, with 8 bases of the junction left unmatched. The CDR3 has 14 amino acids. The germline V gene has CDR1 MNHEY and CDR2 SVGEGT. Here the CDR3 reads CASSSPGLVFEQYF. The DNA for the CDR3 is TGTGCCAGCAGTTCTCCGGGACTAGTCTTCGAGCAGTACTTC.

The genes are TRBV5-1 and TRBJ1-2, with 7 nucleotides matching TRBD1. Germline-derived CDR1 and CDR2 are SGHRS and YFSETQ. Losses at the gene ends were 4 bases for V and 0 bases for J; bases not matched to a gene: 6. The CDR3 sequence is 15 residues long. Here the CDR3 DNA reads TGCGCCAGCAGCACCAACAGGGGTCCTAACTATGGCTACACCTTC. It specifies CASSTNRGPNYGYTF.

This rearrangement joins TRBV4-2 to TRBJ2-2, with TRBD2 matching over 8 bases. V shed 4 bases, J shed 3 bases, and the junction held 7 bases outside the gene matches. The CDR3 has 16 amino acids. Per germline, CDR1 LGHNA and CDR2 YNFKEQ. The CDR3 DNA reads TGTGCCAGCAGCCGCCATAGCGGGGTCGACACCGGGGAGCTGTTTTTT. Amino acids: CASSRHSGVDTGELFF.

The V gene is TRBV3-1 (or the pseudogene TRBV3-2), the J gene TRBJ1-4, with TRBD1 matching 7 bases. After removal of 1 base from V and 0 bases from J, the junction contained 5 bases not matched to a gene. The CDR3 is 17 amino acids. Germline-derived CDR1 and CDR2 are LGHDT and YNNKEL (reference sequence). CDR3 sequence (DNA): TGTGCCAGCAGCCAAGGGCAGGGGACAGCAACTAATGAAAAACTGTTTTTT. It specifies CASSQGQGTATNEKLFF.

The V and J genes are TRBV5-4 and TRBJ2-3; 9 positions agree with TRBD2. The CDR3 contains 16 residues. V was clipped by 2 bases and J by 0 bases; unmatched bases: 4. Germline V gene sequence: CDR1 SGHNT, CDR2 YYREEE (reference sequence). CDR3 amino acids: CASSLPSGVSTDTQYF. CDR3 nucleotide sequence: TGTGCCAGCAGCTTACCTAGCGGGGTTAGCACAGATACGCAGTATTTT.

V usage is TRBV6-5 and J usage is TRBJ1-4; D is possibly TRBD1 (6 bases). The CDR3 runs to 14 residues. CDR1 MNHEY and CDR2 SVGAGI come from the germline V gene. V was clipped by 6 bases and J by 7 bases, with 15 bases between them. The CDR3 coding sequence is TGTGCCAGCAGGGAGGACAGCGTTGGTGAAAAACTGTTTTTT. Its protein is CASREDSVGEKLFF.

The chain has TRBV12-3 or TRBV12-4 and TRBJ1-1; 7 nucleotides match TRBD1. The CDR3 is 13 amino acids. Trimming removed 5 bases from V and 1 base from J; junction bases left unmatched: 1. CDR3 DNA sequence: TGTGCCAGCAGTCGGACAGGGAACACTGAAGCTTTCTTT. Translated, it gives CASSRTGNTEAFF.

The CDR3 DNA sequence: TGTGCCAGCTCAGACAGGACAGACTACGAGCAGTACTTC. Translated, it gives CASSDRTDYEQYF. This sequence joins TRBV18 and TRBJ2-7; D is possibly TRBD1 (6 bases). This CDR3 contains 13 residues. Trimming removed 5 bases at V and 3 bases at J, with 11 bases between. Germline V gene lookup returns CDR1 KGHSH and CDR2 LQKENI.

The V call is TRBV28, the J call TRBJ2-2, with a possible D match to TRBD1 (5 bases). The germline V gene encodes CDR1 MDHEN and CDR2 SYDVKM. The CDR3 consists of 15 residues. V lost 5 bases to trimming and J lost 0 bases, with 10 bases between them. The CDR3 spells CASSPPRANTGELFF. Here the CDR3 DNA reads TGTGCCAGCAGTCCCCCCAGGGCGAACACCGGGGAGCTGTTTTTT.

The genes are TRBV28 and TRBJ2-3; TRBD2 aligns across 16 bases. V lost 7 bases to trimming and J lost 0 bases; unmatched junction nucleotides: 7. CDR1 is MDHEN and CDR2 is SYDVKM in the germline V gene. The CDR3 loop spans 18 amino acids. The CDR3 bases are TGTGCCAGCACTATGGGACTAGCGGGGGGGTCTAGCACAGATACGCAGTATTTT. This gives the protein CASTMGLAGGSSTDTQYF.

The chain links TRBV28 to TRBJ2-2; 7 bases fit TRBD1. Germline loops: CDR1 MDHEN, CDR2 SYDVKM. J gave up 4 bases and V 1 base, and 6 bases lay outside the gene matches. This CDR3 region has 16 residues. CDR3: CASSLFRGQVTGELFF. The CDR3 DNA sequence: TGTGCCAGCAGTTTATTTAGGGGGCAGGTCACCGGGGAGCTGTTTTTT.

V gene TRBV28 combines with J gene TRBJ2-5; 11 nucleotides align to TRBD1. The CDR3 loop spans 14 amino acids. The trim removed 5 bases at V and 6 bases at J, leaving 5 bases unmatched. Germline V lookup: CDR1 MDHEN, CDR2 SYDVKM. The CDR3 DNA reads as TGTGCCAGCAGTCCCCCGGACAGGGGGCAGACCCAGTACTTC. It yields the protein CASSPPDRGQTQYF.

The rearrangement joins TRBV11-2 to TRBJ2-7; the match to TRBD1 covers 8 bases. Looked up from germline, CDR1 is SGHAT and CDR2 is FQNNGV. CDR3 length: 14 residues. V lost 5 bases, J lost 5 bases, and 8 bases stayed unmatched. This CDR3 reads CASSTWTGKNEQYF. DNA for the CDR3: TGTGCCAGCAGCACCTGGACAGGGAAGAACGAGCAGTACTTC.

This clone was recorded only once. The CDR3 coding sequence is TGTGCCAGCAGCTTAGACAGGAGGGGTGGAGAGACCCAGTACTTC. Translating gives CASSLDRRGGETQYF. The chain is built from TRBV7-4 and TRBJ2-5; the D gene is possibly TRBD2 (6 bases). Trimming cost V 1 base and J 4 bases, with 13 bases left between them. Germline CDR1 SGHVT, CDR2 SQSDAQ. The CDR3 consists of 15 residues. The full variable domain, its missing parts supplied by reference TRBV7-4 and TRBJ2-5, is GAGVSQSPRYKVAKRGRDVALRCDSISGHVTLYWYRQTLGQGSEVLTYSQSDAQRDKSGRPSGRFSAERPERSVSTLKIQRTEQGDSAVYLCASSLDRRGGETQYFGPGTRLLVL.

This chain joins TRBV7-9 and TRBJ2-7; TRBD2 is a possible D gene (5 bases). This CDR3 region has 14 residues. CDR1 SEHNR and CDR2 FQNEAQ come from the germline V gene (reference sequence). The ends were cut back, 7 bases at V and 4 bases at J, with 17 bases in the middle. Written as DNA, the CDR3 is TGTGCCAGCATGTTCTGGGAGACCTCTTACGAGCAGTACTTC. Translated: CASMFWETSYEQYF. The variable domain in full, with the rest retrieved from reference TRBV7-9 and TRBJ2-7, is DTGVSQNPRHKITKRGQNVTFRCDPISEHNRLYWYRQTLGQGPEFLTYFQNEAQLEKSRLLSDRFSAERPKGSFSTLEIQRTEQGDSAMYLCASMFWETSYEQYFGPGTRLTVT.

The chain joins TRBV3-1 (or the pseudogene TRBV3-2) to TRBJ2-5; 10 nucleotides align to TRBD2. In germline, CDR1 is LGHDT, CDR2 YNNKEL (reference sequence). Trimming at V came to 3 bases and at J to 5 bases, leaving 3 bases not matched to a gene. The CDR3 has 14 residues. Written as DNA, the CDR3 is TGTGCCAGCAGCCACAGCGGGGGGGCGGAGACCCAGTACTTC. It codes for CASSHSGGAETQYF.

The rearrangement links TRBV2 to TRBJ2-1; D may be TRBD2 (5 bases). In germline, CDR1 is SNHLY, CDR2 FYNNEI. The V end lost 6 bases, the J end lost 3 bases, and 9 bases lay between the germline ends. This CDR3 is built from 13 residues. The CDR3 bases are TGTGCCAGCAGGCCCGGACTCTACAATGAGCAGTTCTTC. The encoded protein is CASRPGLYNEQFF. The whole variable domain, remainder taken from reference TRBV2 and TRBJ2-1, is EPEVTQTPSHQVTQMGQEVILRCVPISNHLYFYWYRQILGQKVEFLVSFYNNEISEKSEIFDDQFSVERPDGSNFTLKIRSTKLEDSAMYFCASRPGLYNEQFFGPGTRLTVL.

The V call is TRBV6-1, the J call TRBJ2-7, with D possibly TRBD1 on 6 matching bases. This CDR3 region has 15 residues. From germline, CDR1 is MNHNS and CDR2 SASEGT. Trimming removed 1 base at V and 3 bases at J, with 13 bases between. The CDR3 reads CASSEVGRRGYEQYF. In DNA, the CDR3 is TGTGCCAGCAGTGAAGTCGGGCGCAGGGGCTACGAGCAGTACTTC.

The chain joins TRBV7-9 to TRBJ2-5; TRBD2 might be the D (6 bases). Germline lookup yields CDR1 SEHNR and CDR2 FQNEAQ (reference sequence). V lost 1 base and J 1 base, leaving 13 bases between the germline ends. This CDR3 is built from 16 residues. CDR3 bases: TGTGCCAGCAGCTTAGGGGTGGGAGCGGGCCAAGAGACCCAGTACTTC. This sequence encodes CASSLGVGAGQETQYF.